The 30 T cell receptor beta chains below all came from one sample that was sequenced in a study of Ad26.COV2.S vaccination and SARS-CoV-2 variants. The treatment: around 19 received Ad26.COV2.S at low or high dose, single or two shots; roughly five received placebo; per-sample allocation not given. The investigators took samples on day 63 after the first vaccine or placebo injection. Only in-frame clones appear in the TCRdb table, and some are missing; sequencing was by immunoSEQ multiplex PCR. The table lists about 350,000 clones, around 89% of them singletons. The sequencing here drew on peripheral blood, taken in a trial of Ad26.COV2.S vaccine versus placebo. The receptors shown here come from a person aged 18-60 years who received the Ad26.COV2.S COVID-19 vaccine or a placebo.

V usage is TRBV5-5 and J usage is TRBJ1-4; D not resolved. The V and J ends lost 4 bases and 1 base respectively, with 8 bases between them. Germline values: CDR1 SGHKS, CDR2 YYEKEE (reference sequence). CDR3 length: 14 amino acids. The CDR3 nucleotides read TGTGCCAGCAGCGCGTTGGGAACTAATGAAAAACTGTTTTTT. Translated, it gives CASSALGTNEKLFF. The full variable domain, in which reference TRBV5-5 and TRBJ1-4 provide the parts outside the CDR3, is DAGVTQSPTHLIKTRGQQVTLRCSPISGHKSVSWYQQVLGQGPQFIFQYYEKEERGRGNFPDRFSARQFPNYSSELNVNALLLGDSALYLCASSALGTNEKLFFGSGTQLSVL.

The V and J genes are TRBV5-8 and TRBJ2-7, with a possible D match to TRBD1 (7 bases). Trimming took off 2 bases at V and 2 bases at J, with 11 bases between the two ends. The CDR3 sequence is 14 residues long. The germline gives CDR1 SGHTS, CDR2 YDEGEE. CDR3 amino acids: CASSLGGTAYEQYF. In DNA form, the CDR3 reads TGTGCCAGCAGCTTAGGCGGGACAGCCTACGAGCAGTACTTC.

J is TRBJ2-1 and V is TRBV30; D could derive from TRBD1 or TRBD2 (5 bases each). The V gene lost 1 base and the J gene lost 11 bases, with 12 bases spanning the gap. CDR1 and CDR2 (germline): GTSNPN, SVGIG (reference sequence). CDR3 length: 12 residues. The CDR3 DNA reads as TGTGCCTGGAGTGCGGTGGGGGAAAAGCAGTTCTTC. Amino acids: CAWSAVGEKQFF.

V usage is TRBV6-5 and J usage is TRBJ1-1; 8 bases are a match to TRBD1. Germline V lookup: CDR1 MNHEY, CDR2 SVGAGI. The V gene end was trimmed by 6 bases and the J gene end by 11 bases; junction bases not matched to a gene: 5. The CDR3 sequence is 11 residues long. As DNA, the CDR3 is TGTGCCAGCAGCCGGGACAGGATGGCTTTCTTT. It is translated as CASSRDRMAFF.

This chain uses TRBV12-3 or TRBV12-4 with TRBJ1-1, with D possibly matching TRBD1 (5 bases). The CDR3 covers 12 residues. V lost 3 bases to trimming and J lost 7 bases, with 9 bases between them. In DNA, the CDR3 is TGTGCCAGCAGTTTCTTTCAGGGTGAAGCTTTCTTT. This translates into CASSFFQGEAFF.

V is TRBV19 and J is TRBJ2-1; 15 bases match TRBD2. J gave up 7 bases and V 5 bases, and 15 bases lay outside the gene matches. In germline, CDR1 is LNHDA, CDR2 SQIVND (reference sequence). The CDR3 is made up of 19 amino acids. CDR3 in DNA: TGTGCCAGTAGTCCCCGGACTAGCGGGAGGGTTTGGTTCTGGAATGAGCAGTTCTTC. Its protein is CASSPRTSGRVWFWNEQFF.

This clone has a handful of counts. This sequence joins TRBV11-2 and TRBJ2-1, with TRBD2 identical over 10 bases. V lost 5 bases, J lost 5 bases, and 6 bases stayed unmatched. CDR1 SGHAT and CDR2 FQNNGV come from the germline V gene. CDR3 length equals 15 residues. The CDR3 DNA is TGTGCCAGCAGCGGCGGACTAGCGGTTAACAATGAGCAGTTCTTC. Translated: CASSGGLAVNNEQFF.

The J gene is TRBJ2-6, the V gene TRBV28, with D unresolved. Germline CDR1 is MDHEN and CDR2 is SYDVKM. V dropped 3 bases and J dropped 3 bases, with 9 bases sitting between them. The CDR3 length is 15 residues. CDR3 amino acids: CASSFGLGGANVLTF. DNA of the CDR3: TGTGCCAGCAGTTTTGGGTTAGGTGGGGCCAACGTCCTGACTTTC.

The chain has TRBV18 and TRBJ1-1; D is unclear. Germline V gene lookup returns CDR1 KGHSH and CDR2 LQKENI. Deletions cut 4 bases from V and 1 base from J, with 7 bases between. The CDR3 spans 13 residues. CDR3 nucleotide sequence: TGTGCCAGCTCACTTCGGGAGAACACTGAAGCTTTCTTT. As protein: CASSLRENTEAFF.

The chain employs TRBV5-1 and TRBJ2-3; weak D call: TRBD1 (6 bases). Trimming pared 5 bases from V and 0 bases from J, leaving 13 bases between. Germline assignment: CDR1 SGHRS and CDR2 YFSETQ. This CDR3 has 15 residues. The CDR3 DNA is TGCGCCAGCAGACTGGACAGCACCAGCACAGATACGCAGTATTTT. Its protein product is CASRLDSTSTDTQYF.

The rearrangement joins TRBV2 to TRBJ1-6, with no clear D. V lost 4 bases to trimming and J lost 8 bases, with 12 bases between them. Germline CDR1 reads SNHLY; CDR2 reads FYNNEI. CDR3 length: 14 residues. Here the CDR3 DNA reads TGTGCCAGCAGTGTACTTGGGGTTGATTCACCCCTCCACTTT. Its translation is CASSVLGVDSPLHF.

This clone was counted a single time. The rearrangement joins TRBV28 to TRBJ2-7, with TRBD2 matching over 7 bases. J lost 2 bases, V lost 3 bases, and 7 bases had no gene match. The V gene's germline CDR1 is MDHEN and CDR2 SYDVKM. There are 15 residues in the CDR3. The CDR3 DNA is TGTGCCAGCAGTTTCACCGGGACTACACCCTACGAGCAGTACTTC. Protein sequence: CASSFTGTTPYEQYF.

The gene calls are TRBV4-2 and TRBJ2-3; a possible D gene is TRBD1 (6 bases). Germline assignment: CDR1 LGHNA and CDR2 YNFKEQ. The CDR3 contains 15 residues. V lost 4 bases and J 9 bases, leaving 20 bases between the germline ends. CDR3 amino acids: CASSRPDSPGRTQYF. CDR3 DNA sequence: TGTGCCAGCAGCCGCCCGGACAGCCCAGGGCGCACGCAGTATTTT.

The chain employs TRBV19 and TRBJ2-7; 9 bases agree with TRBD2. This CDR3 contains 14 residues. V gave up 6 bases and J gave up 1 base; unmatched junction bases: 4. Looked up from germline, CDR1 is LNHDA and CDR2 is SQIVND (reference sequence). The CDR3 spells CASRSSGASYEQYF. The CDR3 DNA reads as TGTGCCAGTAGGTCTAGCGGGGCTTCCTACGAGCAGTACTTC.

The V call is TRBV5-5, the J call TRBJ2-7, with TRBD1 identical over 9 bases. The V segment lost 4 bases and the J segment 2 bases; nucleotides outside the gene matches: 7. Germline loops: CDR1 SGHKS, CDR2 YYEKEE (reference sequence). The CDR3 is 15 amino acids. This CDR3 is CASSKGQGEAYEQYF. The DNA of the CDR3 is TGTGCCAGCAGCAAGGGACAGGGAGAGGCCTACGAGCAGTACTTC.

Concerning this clone: Other DNA sequences in the same sample also yield this CDR3. The rearrangement links TRBV5-1 to TRBJ1-1, with D unresolved. V was clipped by 0 bases and J by 0 bases, with 3 bases between them. This CDR3 has 13 residues. The germline CDR1 and CDR2 sequences are SGHRS and YFSETQ. CDR3 in amino acids: CASSLVLNTEAFF. The CDR3 region has the DNA TGCGCCAGCAGCTTGGTGTTGAACACTGAAGCTTTCTTT.

The gene calls are TRBV14 and TRBJ2-7; unclear D gene. V lost 0 bases and J 5 bases, leaving 8 bases between the germline ends. CDR3 length equals 13 residues. In germline, CDR1 is SGHDN, CDR2 FVKESK. CDR3 protein: CASSQDLPHEQYF. The CDR3 nucleotides are TGTGCCAGCAGCCAAGACCTCCCTCACGAGCAGTACTTC.

V is TRBV30 and J is TRBJ2-2; D perhaps matches TRBD2 (5 bases). The V and J ends lost 4 bases and 5 bases respectively, with 11 bases between them. CDR3 size: 13 residues. Per the germline V gene, CDR1 is GTSNPN and CDR2 is SVGIG (reference sequence). The DNA for the CDR3 is TGTGCCTGGACCCTCCGAGGGACCGGGGAGCTGTTTTTT. Its translation: CAWTLRGTGELFF.

V usage is TRBV9 and J usage is TRBJ1-5; no definite D call. Trimming left V 0 bases short and J 0 bases short, with 10 bases between. The CDR3 is 16 residues long. Per the germline V gene, CDR1 is SGDLS and CDR2 is YYNGEE. For the CDR3, the DNA is TGTGCCAGCAGCGTAGGGCCAGAATATAGCAATCAGCCCCAGCATTTT. Its translation: CASSVGPEYSNQPQHF.

V usage is TRBV5-1 and J usage is TRBJ2-7; D remains ambiguous. CDR1 is SGHRS, CDR2 YFSETQ, per germline. The CDR3 loop spans 13 amino acids. V lost 0 bases and J 6 bases, leaving 10 bases between the germline ends. The CDR3 reads CASSLGGFSEQYF. CDR3 nucleotides: TGCGCCAGCAGCTTGGGCGGTTTTTCCGAGCAGTACTTC.

This chain uses TRBV27 with TRBJ1-1; a possible D gene is TRBD1 (5 bases). The ends were cut back, 7 bases at V and 5 bases at J, with 20 bases in the middle. Germline assignment: CDR1 MNHEY and CDR2 SMNVEV (reference sequence). The CDR3 extends over 15 amino acids. CDR3 loop: CASTTRTAGGTEAFF. The CDR3 nucleotides are TGTGCCAGCACCACTCGAACGGCGGGGGGAACTGAAGCTTTCTTT.

This clone showed up many times. This chain joins TRBV7-9 and TRBJ2-1; 8 positions agree with TRBD2. This CDR3 spans 14 amino acids. Germline trimming cut 5 bases from V and 6 bases from J; bases unmatched to any gene: 6. CDR1 is SEHNR, CDR2 FQNEAQ, per germline (reference sequence). For the CDR3, the DNA is TGTGCCAGCAGCGGCGGGGGGTACGGCAATGAGCAGTTCTTC. This translates into CASSGGGYGNEQFF.

The chain combines TRBV5-1 with TRBJ2-1, with D uncertain. Per the germline V gene, CDR1 is SGHRS and CDR2 is YFSETQ. Trimming shortened V by 0 bases and J by 6 bases, and 7 bases separated the two germline ends. CDR3 length: 13 amino acids. This CDR3 is CASSLEVLNEQFF. The CDR3 nucleotides are TGCGCCAGCAGCTTGGAGGTACTCAATGAGCAGTTCTTC. Drawing the rest from reference TRBV5-1 and TRBJ2-1, the complete variable domain is KAGVTQTPRYLIKTRGQQVTLSCSPISGHRSVSWYQQTPGQGLQFLFEYFSETQRNKGNFPGRFSGRQFSNSRSEMNVSTLELGDSALYLCASSLEVLNEQFFGPGTRLTVL.

CDR3 region: CASRLTPNSYEQYF. CDR3 in DNA: TGTGCCAGCAGATTGACACCGAACTCCTACGAGCAGTACTTC. The chain employs TRBV5-6 and TRBJ2-7; D not certain. Trimming took off 5 bases at V and 0 bases at J, with 12 bases between the two ends. CDR1 SGHDT and CDR2 YYEEEE come from the germline V gene. The CDR3 has 14 residues. The variable domain in full, completed from reference TRBV5-6 and TRBJ2-7, reads DAGVTQSPTHLIKTRGQQVTLRCSPKSGHDTVSWYQQALGQGPQFIFQYYEEEERQRGNFPDRFSGHQFPNYSSELNVNALLLGDSALYLCASRLTPNSYEQYFGPGTRLTVT.

The rearrangement uses TRBV12-3 or TRBV12-4 and TRBJ1-2; tentative D call: TRBD1 (5 bases). The V end was cut by 3 bases, the J end by 8 bases, with 10 bases between. The CDR3 runs to 12 residues. This CDR3 is CASSLGTRGYTF. In DNA form, the CDR3 reads TGTGCCAGCAGTTTGGGGACTCGCGGCTACACCTTC.

The chain recombines TRBV11-2 with TRBJ2-7; no definite D call. The length of the CDR3 is 14 residues. V was trimmed by 1 base and J by 7 bases, leaving 14 bases between them. Germline CDR1 is SGHAT and CDR2 is FQNNGV. The CDR3 reads CASSLGVGLWEQYF. DNA for the CDR3: TGTGCCAGCAGCTTAGGAGTCGGTCTTTGGGAGCAGTACTTC.

There are a few counts of this clone. The chain links TRBV19 to TRBJ2-3; 8 nucleotides agree with TRBD1. With V trimmed by 4 bases and J by 4 bases, 4 bases remained unmatched. The CDR3 sequence is 14 residues long. The germline gives CDR1 LNHDA, CDR2 SQIVND (reference sequence). The CDR3 DNA follows: TGTGCCAGTAGTAACGACAGGGGCGCAGATACGCAGTATTTT. Translated, it gives CASSNDRGADTQYF.

The chain recombines TRBV28 with TRBJ2-7, with D possibly TRBD2 on 6 matching bases. Germline CDR1 is MDHEN and CDR2 is SYDVKM. This CDR3 region has 15 residues. With 3 bases removed from V and 2 bases from J, the gap between germline ends came to 14 bases. CDR3 coding DNA: TGTGCCAGCAGTTTTGGCGGGACCGGGGCCTACGAGCAGTACTTC. Protein sequence: CASSFGGTGAYEQYF.

The chain is built from TRBV25-1 and TRBJ2-3; unclear D gene. The V gene lost 5 bases and the J gene lost 6 bases, with 3 bases spanning the gap. This CDR3 contains 10 residues. The germline V gene has CDR1 MGHDK and CDR2 SYGVNS. The CDR3 nucleotides are TGTGCCAGCAGTCTCGATACGCAGTATTTT. Translating it yields CASSLDTQYF.

The rearrangement joins TRBV6-5 to TRBJ2-3, with 8 positions matching TRBD2. After removal of 7 bases from V and 8 bases from J, the junction contained 2 bases not matched to a gene. The CDR3 spans 11 residues. Germline values: CDR1 MNHEY, CDR2 SVGAGI. CDR3 nucleotides: TGTGCCAGCAACGGGGGGGCTACGCAGTATTTT. It yields the protein CASNGGATQYF.